This T cell receptor beta chain was profiled in a study of T cell repertoires in cytomegalovirus infection. General study results and limits: The study identified carriers of CMV plus the relevant HLA from cumulative public TCR beta family frequency. Across the ex vivo response, the dominant clonotypes were HLA-C-restricted CMV-specific TCR beta clonotypes.

The CDR3 covers 13 residues. V lost 6 bases to trimming and J lost 0 bases, with 5 bases between them. Germline assignment: CDR1 SEHNR and CDR2 FQNEAQ (reference sequence). Each CDR3 protein is one row after TCRdb ran MiXCR on the reads. The repertoire holds 110,000 to 150,000 distinct CDR3 sequences, with roughly a third as singletons. Of note for this clonotype: No antigen is known for it.

The J gene is TRBJ2-2, the V gene TRBV7-9, with D unclear. The receptor was derived from a human donor in good health (CMV status not recorded). Some clones in this sample may be carry-over from other donors' samples. Sample: CD8+ T cells from cultured PBMCs, taken from culture after CMV antigen stimulation. The DNA for the CDR3 is TGTGCCAGCAGATCTCCGAACACCGGGGAGCTGTTTTTT. Its protein product is CASRSPNTGELFF.